This T cell receptor beta chain was recorded in a study of T cell repertoires in cytomegalovirus infection. Study-level information: Public TCR beta signature analysis indicated the presence of both CMV infection and matching HLA type.

At least ten counts were recorded for this clonotype. What it recognizes is unknown. This CDR3 contains 14 residues. Germline loops: CDR1 SGHTA, CDR2 FQGNSA. The germline V and J ends were trimmed by 5 bases and 4 bases, with 13 bases remaining between them. From the reads, TCRdb called clonotypes with MiXCR, one entry per CDR3 protein. The sample holds some 320,000 distinct CDR3 sequences, 9.5% seen once. Regarding the study as a whole: Dominating the ex vivo response were TCR beta clonotypes that were CMV-specific and HLA-C-restricted. Identification of carriers of CMV plus the relevant HLA was performed using cumulative public TCR beta family frequency.

The genes are TRBV7-2 and TRBJ2-3; perhaps TRBD2 as D (5 bases). The sequence came from a human donor in good health (CMV status not recorded). Some clones in this sample may be carry-over from other donors' samples. The sequencing input was PBMCs. Written as DNA, the CDR3 is TGTGCCAGCAGCCGGACTGGCGGTTCAGATACGCAGTATTTT. Translating gives CASSRTGGSDTQYF.